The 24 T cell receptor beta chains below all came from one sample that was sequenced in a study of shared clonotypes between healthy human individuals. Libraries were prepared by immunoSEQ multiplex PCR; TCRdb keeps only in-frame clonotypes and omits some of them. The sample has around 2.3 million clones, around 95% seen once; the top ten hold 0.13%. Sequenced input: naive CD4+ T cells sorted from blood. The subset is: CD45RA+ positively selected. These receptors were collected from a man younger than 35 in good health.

This CDR3 is CASSPRGLIRGYTF. In DNA, the CDR3 is TGTGCCAGCAGCCCCCGAGGGCTGATTAGGGGCTACACCTTC. The chain joins TRBV21-1 to TRBJ1-2. TRBV21-1 corresponds to a pseudogene. The CDR3 has 14 residues.

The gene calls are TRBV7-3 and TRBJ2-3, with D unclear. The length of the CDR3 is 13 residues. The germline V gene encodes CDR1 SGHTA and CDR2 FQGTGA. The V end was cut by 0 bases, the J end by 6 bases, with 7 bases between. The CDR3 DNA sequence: TGTGCCAGCAGCTTAACACAGTGGGATACGCAGTATTTT. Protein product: CASSLTQWDTQYF.

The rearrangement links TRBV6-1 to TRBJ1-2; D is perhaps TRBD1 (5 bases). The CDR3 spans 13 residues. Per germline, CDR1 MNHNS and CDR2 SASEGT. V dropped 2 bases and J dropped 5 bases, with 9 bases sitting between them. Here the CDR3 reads CASSERGRYGYTF. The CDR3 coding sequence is TGTGCCAGCAGTGAACGGGGCAGATATGGCTACACCTTC.

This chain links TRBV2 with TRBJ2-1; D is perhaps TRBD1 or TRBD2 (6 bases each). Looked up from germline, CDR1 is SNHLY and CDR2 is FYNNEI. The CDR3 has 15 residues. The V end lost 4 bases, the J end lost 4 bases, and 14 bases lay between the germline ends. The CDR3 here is CASSGRGPPYNEQFF. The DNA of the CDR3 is TGTGCCAGCAGTGGTCGGGGGCCCCCTTACAATGAGCAGTTCTTC. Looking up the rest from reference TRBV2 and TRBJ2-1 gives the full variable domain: EPEVTQTPSHQVTQMGQEVILRCVPISNHLYFYWYRQILGQKVEFLVSFYNNEISEKSEIFDDQFSVERPDGSNFTLKIRSTKLEDSAMYFCASSGRGPPYNEQFFGPGTRLTVL.

CDR3 DNA: TGTGCCAGCAGCCCCTCAAACCGAGGGTATAATTCACCCCTCCACTTT. Residues: CASSPSNRGYNSPLHF. This chain joins TRBV14 and TRBJ1-6, with unresolved D. The CDR3 is 16 amino acids. Germline loops: CDR1 SGHDN, CDR2 FVKESK. V was trimmed by 4 bases and J by 4 bases, leaving 14 bases between them.

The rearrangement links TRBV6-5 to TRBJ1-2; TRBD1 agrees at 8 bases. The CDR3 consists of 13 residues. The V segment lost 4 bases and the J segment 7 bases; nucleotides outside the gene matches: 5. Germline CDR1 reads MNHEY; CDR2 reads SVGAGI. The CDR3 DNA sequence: TGTGCCAGCAGTTTCGGACAGGGCGGTGGCTACACCTTC. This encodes CASSFGQGGGYTF.

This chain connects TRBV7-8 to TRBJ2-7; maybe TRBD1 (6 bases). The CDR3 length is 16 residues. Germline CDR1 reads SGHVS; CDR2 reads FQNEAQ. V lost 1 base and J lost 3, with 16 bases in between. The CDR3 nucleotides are TGTGCCAGCAGCTTAGGAGGGGGTAAGATGGACTACGAGCAGTACTTC. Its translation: CASSLGGGKMDYEQYF.

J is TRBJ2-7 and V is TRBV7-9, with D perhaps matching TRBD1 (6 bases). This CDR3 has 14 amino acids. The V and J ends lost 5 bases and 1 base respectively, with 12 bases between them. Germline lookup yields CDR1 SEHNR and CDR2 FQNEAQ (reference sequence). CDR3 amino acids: CASSRATGSYEQYF. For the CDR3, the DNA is TGTGCCAGCAGCCGGGCAACAGGGTCCTACGAGCAGTACTTC.

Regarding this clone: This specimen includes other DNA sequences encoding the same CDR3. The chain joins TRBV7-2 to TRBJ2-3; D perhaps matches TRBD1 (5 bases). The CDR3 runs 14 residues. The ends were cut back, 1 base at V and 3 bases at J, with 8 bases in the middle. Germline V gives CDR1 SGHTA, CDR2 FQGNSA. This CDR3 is CASSLVAGTDTQYF. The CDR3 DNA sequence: TGTGCCAGCAGCTTAGTGGCAGGGACAGATACGCAGTATTTT.

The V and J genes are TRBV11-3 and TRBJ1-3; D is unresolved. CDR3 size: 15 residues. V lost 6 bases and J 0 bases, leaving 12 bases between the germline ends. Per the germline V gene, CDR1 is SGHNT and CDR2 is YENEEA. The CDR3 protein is CASSTDGSSGNTIYF. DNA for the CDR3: TGTGCCAGCAGTACAGACGGCTCCTCTGGAAACACCATATATTTT.

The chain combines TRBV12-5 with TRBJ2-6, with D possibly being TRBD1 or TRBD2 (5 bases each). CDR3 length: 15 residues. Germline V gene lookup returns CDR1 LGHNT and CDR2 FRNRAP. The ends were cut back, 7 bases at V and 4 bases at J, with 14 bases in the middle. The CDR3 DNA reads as TGTGCTAGTGCCACTCACGGGGCCGGGGCCAACGTCCTGACTTTC. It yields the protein CASATHGAGANVLTF. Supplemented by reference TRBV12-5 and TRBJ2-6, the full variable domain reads DARVTQTPRHKVTEMGQEVTMRCQPILGHNTVFWYRQTMMQGLELLAYFRNRAPLDDSGMPKDRFSAEMPDATLATLKIQPSEPRDSAVYFCASATHGAGANVLTFGAGSRLTVL.

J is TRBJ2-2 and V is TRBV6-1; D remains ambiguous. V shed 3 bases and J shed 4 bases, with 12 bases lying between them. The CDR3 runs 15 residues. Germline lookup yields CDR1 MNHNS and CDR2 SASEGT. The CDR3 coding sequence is TGTGCCAGCAGTGACAAGGGCACGATCACCGGGGAGCTGTTTTTT. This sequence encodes CASSDKGTITGELFF.

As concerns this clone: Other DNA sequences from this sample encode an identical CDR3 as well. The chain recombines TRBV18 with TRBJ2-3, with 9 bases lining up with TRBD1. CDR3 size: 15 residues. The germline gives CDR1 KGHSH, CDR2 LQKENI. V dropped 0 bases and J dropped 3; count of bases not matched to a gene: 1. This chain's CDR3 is CASSPPGQGTDTQYF. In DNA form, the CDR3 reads TGTGCCAGCTCACCACCGGGACAGGGAACAGATACGCAGTATTTT.

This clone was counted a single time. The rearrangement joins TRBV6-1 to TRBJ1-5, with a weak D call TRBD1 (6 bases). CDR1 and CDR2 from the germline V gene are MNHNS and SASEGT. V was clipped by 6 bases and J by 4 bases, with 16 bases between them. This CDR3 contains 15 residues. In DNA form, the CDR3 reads TGTGCCAGCAGGGCGCCGGGACACGGGAATCAGCCCCAGCATTTT. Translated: CASRAPGHGNQPQHF.

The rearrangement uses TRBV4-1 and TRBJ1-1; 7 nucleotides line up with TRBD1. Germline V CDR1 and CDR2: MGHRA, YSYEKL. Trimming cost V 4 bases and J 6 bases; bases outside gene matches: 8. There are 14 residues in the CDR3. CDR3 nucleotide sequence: TGCGCCAGCAGCCTCGACAGGGATTCCCCTGAAGCTTTCTTT. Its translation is CASSLDRDSPEAFF.

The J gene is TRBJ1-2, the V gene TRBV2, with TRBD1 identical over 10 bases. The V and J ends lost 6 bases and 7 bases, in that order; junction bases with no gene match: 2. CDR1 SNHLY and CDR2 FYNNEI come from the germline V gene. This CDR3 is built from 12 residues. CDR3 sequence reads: CASRTGGSGYTF. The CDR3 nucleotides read TGTGCCAGCAGGACAGGGGGCAGTGGCTACACCTTC.

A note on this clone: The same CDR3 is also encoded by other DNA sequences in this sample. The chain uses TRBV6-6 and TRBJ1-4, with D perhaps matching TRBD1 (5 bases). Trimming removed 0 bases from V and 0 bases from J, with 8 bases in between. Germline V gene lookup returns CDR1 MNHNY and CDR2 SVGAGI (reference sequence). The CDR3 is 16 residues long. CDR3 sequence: CASSYSWGATNEKLFF. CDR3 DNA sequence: TGTGCCAGCAGTTACTCTTGGGGGGCAACTAATGAAAAACTGTTTTTT.

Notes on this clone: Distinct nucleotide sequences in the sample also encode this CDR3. The DNA of the CDR3 is TGTGCCAGCTCACCCGGTAGAGGCTACGAGCAGTACTTC. Amino acids: CASSPGRGYEQYF. The genes are TRBV18 and TRBJ2-7; D gene unclear. Germline CDR1 reads KGHSH; CDR2 reads LQKENI. This CDR3 comprises 13 residues. V lost 3 bases, J lost 3 bases, and 9 bases lay in between.

This CDR3 reads CASSLTSGAEQYF. CDR3 sequence (DNA): TGTGCCAGCAGCCTAACGAGTGGGGCCGAGCAGTACTTC. The rearrangement uses TRBV28 and TRBJ2-7; D is possibly TRBD1 (5 bases). Germline assignment: CDR1 MDHEN and CDR2 SYDVKM. V lost 6 bases to trimming and J lost 6 bases, with 15 bases between them. The CDR3 consists of 13 residues.

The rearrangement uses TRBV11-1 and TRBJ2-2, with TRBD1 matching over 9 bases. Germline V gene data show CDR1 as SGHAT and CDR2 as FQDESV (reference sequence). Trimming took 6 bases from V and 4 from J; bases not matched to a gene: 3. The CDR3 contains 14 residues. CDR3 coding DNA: TGTGCCAGCAGTTCGACAGGGGGCACCGGGGAGCTGTTTTTT. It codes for CASSSTGGTGELFF.

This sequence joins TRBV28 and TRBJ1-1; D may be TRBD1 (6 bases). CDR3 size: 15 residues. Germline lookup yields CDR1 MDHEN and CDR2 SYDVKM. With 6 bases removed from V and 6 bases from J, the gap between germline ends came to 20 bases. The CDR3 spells CASRGGGASSAEAFF. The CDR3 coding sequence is TGTGCCAGCAGGGGAGGGGGGGCGTCGTCGGCTGAAGCTTTCTTT.

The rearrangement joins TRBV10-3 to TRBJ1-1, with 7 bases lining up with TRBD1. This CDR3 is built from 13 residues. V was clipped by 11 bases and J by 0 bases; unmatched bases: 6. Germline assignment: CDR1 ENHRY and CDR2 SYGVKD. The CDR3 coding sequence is TGTGCCTCCAAGACAGGGATGAACACTGAAGCTTTCTTT. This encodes CASKTGMNTEAFF.

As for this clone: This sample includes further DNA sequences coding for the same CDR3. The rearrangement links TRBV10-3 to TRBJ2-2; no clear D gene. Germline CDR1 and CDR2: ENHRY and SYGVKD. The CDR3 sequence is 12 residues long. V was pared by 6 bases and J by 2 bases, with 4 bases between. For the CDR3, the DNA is TGTGCCATCAGGCCAAACACCGGGGAGCTGTTTTTT. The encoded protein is CAIRPNTGELFF.

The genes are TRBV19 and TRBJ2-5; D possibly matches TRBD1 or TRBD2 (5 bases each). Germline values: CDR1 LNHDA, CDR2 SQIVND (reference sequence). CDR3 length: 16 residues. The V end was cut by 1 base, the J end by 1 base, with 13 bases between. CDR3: CASSIAHGAVQETQYF. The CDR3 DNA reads TGTGCCAGTAGTATAGCTCACGGGGCAGTCCAAGAGACCCAGTACTTC.